Given below is one T cell receptor beta chain in context. Participant ages covered about 18 to 100 years across 25 or so US areas. Among Cohort 3 donors, those recovered had two negative PCRs, clearance, or symptom resolution. These data are taken from a study of blood T cell repertoires in COVID-19. Study-wide context: PBMCs, B-cell-depleted T cells, or T cells provided the cDNA or gDNA that made up the material.

How the authors handled the data: Estimates of nucleated cell counts were drawn from the amplification of reference gene primers. Produced via immunoSEQ multiplex PCR; TCRdb's table is partial and in-frame only. V, J and clone size are taken as reported in that table, and D and trimming were inferred from the DNA itself. The sample lists under 350,000 clones, roughly nine tenths seen once, with approximately 2% in the top ten. The sequence came from a woman in her sixties who had recovered from COVID-19. The material sequenced was PBMCs or T cells enriched from blood (not recorded which).

The CDR3 sequence is CASSLRRSTEAFF. In nucleotides, the CDR3 is TGTGCCAGCAGCCTACGTCGTAGCACTGAAGCTTTCTTT. The chain combines TRBV7-8 with TRBJ1-1; D gene uncertain. This CDR3 is 13 amino acids long. V lost 5 bases to trimming and J lost 4 bases, with 11 bases between them. The germline V gene encodes CDR1 SGHVS and CDR2 FQNEAQ.